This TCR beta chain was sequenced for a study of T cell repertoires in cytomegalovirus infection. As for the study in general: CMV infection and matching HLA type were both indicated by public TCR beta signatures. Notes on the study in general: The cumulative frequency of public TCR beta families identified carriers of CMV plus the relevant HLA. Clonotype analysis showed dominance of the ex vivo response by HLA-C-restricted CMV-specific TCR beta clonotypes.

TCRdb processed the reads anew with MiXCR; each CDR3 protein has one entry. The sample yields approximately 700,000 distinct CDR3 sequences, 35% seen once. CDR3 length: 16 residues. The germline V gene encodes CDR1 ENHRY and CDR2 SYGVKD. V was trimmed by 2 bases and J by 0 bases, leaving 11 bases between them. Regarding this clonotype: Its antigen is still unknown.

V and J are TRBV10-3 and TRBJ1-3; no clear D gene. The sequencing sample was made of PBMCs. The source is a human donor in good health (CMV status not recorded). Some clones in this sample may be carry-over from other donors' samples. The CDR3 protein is CAISEGRFNSGNTIYF. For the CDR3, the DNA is TGTGCCATCAGTGAGGGGAGATTCAACTCTGGAAACACCATATATTTT.